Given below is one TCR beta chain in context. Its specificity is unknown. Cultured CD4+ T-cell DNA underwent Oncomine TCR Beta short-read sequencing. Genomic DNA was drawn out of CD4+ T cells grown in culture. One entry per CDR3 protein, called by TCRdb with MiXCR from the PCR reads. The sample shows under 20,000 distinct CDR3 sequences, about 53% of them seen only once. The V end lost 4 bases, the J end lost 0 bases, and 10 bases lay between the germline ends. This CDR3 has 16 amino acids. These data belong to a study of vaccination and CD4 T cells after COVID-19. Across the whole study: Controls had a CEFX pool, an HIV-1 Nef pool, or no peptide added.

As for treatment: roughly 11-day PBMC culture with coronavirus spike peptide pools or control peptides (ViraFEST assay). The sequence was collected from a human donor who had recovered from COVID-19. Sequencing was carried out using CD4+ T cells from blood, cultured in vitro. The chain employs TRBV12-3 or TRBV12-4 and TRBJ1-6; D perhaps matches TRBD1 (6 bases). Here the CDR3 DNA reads TGTGCCAGCAGTTATGGACAGAGCTCCTATAATTCACCCCTCCACTTT. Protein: CASSYGQSSYNSPLHF.